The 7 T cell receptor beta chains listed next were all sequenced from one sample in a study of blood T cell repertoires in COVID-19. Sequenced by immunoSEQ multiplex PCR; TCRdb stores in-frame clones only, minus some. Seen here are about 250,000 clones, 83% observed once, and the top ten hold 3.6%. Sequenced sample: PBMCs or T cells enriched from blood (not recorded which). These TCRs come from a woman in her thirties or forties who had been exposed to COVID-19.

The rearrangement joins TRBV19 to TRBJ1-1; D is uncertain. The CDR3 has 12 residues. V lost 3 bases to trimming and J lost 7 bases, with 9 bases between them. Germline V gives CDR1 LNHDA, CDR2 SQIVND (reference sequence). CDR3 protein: CASSISGDEAFF. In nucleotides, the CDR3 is TGTGCCAGTAGTATCAGCGGGGATGAAGCTTTCTTT.

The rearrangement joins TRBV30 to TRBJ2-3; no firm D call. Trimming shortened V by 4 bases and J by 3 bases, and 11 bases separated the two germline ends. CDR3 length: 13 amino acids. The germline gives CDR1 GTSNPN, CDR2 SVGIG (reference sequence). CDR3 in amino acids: CAWTPRPTDTQYF. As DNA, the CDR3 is TGTGCCTGGACACCCAGGCCAACAGATACGCAGTATTTT.

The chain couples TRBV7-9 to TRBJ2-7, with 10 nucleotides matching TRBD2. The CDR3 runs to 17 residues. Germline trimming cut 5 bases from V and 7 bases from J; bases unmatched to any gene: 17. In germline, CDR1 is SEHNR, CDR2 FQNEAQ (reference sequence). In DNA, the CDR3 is TGTGCCAGCAGCCCCCCGGGACTAGCGCCCGGGACGGGAGAGCAGTACTTC. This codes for CASSPPGLAPGTGEQYF.

In nucleotides, the CDR3 is TGTGCCAGCAGCGAGGGTCAAGGGGGTGTCTATGAAAAACTGTTTTTT. Translation gives CASSEGQGGVYEKLFF. The rearrangement joins TRBV9 to TRBJ1-4; D is perhaps TRBD1 (6 bases). The V gene lost 3 bases and the J gene lost 6 bases, with 18 bases spanning the gap. In germline, CDR1 is SGDLS, CDR2 YYNGEE. This CDR3 is 16 amino acids long.

This chain's CDR3 is CASSPDNAGQYF. The CDR3 nucleotides are TGTGCCAGCTCACCCGACAACGCAGGGCAGTACTTC. This sequence joins TRBV18 and TRBJ2-7, with D unresolved. The germline CDR1 and CDR2 sequences are KGHSH and LQKENI. The V gene lost 3 bases and the J gene lost 9 bases, with 12 bases spanning the gap. The CDR3 contains 12 residues.

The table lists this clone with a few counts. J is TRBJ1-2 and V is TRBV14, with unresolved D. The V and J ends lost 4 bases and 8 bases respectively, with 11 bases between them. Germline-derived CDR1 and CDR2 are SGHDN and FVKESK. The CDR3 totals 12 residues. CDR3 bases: TGTGCCAGCAGCCCTTTCGCGGGCGGCTACACCTTC. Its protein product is CASSPFAGGYTF.

CDR3: CASSIFGSDQPQHF. CDR3 in DNA: TGTGCCAGTAGTATTTTTGGTTCGGATCAGCCCCAGCATTTT. The chain is built from TRBV19 and TRBJ1-5, with D unresolved. Germline CDR1 reads LNHDA; CDR2 reads SQIVND (reference sequence). Trimming removed 3 bases at V and 5 bases at J, with 11 bases between. The CDR3 spans 14 residues.